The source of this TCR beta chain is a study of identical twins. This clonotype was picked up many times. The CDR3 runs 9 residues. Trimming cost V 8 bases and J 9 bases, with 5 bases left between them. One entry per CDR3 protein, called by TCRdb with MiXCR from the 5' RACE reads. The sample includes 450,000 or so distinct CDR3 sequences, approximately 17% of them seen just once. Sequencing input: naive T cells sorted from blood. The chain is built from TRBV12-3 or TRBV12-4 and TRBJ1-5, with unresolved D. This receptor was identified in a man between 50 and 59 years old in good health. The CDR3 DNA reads TGTGCCAGCGGGTGGCCCCAGCATTTT. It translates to CASGWPQHF.